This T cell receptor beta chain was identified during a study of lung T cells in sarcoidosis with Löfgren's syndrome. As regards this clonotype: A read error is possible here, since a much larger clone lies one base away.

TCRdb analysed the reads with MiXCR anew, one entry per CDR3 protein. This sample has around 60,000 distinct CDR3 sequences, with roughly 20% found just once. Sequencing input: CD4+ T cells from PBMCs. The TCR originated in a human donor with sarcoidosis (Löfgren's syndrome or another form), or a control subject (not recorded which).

As DNA, the CDR3 is TGTGCCAGCAGAGACAGGGTGGGGACCGGGGAGCTGTCTTTT. It yields the protein CASRDRVGTGELSF. The chain employs TRBV6-5 and TRBJ2-2, with TRBD1 matching 7 bases. Germline lookup yields CDR1 MNHEY and CDR2 SVGAGI. The CDR3 runs 14 residues.